This T cell receptor beta chain originates from a study of blood T cell repertoires in COVID-19. As for the study in general: Acute and convalescent COVID-19 specimens originated in the United States, Italy and Spain. In each case, the material was cDNA or gDNA derived from T cells, B-cell-depleted T cells, or PBMCs.

The V and J ends lost 0 bases and 4 bases respectively, with 4 bases between them. The V gene's germline CDR1 is SGHDN and CDR2 FVKESK. The CDR3 length is 13 residues. Repertoires were generated with immunoSEQ multiplex PCR, while TCRdb's copy carries only in-frame clones and drops some. The sample lists some 52,000 clones; around 86% were seen once. Source material: peripheral blood. This chain uses TRBV14 with TRBJ2-1, with D uncertain. The TCR sequence derives from a man between 65 and 79 years old with acute or convalescent COVID-19. This CDR3 is CASSQDRYNEQFF. Here the CDR3 DNA reads TGTGCCAGCAGCCAAGATCGGTACAATGAGCAGTTCTTC. Looking up the rest from reference TRBV14 and TRBJ2-1 gives the full variable domain: EAGVTQFPSHSVIEKGQTVTLRCDPISGHDNLYWYRRVMGKEIKFLLHFVKESKQDESGMPNNRFLAERTGGTYSTLKVQPAELEDSGVYFCASSQDRYNEQFFGPGTRLTVL.